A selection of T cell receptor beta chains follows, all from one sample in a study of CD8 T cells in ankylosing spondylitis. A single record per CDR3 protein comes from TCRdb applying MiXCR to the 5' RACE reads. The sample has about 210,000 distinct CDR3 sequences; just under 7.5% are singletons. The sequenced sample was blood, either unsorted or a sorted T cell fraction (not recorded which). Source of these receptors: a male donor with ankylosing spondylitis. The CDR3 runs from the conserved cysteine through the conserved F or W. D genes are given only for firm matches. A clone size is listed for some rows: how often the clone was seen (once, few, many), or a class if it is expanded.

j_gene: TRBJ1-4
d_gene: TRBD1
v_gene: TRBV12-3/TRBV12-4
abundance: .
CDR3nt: TGTGCCAGCAGTTTAGGCAGGGGGCATACTCTGTTTTTT
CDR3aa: CASSLGRGHTLFF

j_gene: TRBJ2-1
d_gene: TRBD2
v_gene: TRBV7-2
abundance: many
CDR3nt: TGTGCCAGCAGCTTGCTTACTAGCGGCAATGAGCAGTTCTTC
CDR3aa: CASSLLTSGNEQFF

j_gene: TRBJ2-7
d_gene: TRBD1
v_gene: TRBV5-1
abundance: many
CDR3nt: TGCGCCAGCAATAGGGACAGGGGGCCGGACTCCTACGAGCAGTACTTC
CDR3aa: CASNRDRGPDSYEQYF

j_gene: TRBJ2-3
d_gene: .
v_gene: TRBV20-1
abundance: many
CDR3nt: TGCAGTGCTAGCATCACAGATACGCAGTATTTT
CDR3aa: CSASITDTQYF

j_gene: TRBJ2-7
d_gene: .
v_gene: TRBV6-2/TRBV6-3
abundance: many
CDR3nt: TGTGCCAGCGGAATTAGCGCAGCCTACGAGCAGTACTTC
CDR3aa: CASGISAAYEQYF

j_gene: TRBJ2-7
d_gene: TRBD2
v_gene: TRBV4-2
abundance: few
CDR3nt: TGTGCCAGCAGCCAAGAAGGGACTAGGACTACGCGGAGCGAGCAGTACTTC
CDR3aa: CASSQEGTRTTRSEQYF

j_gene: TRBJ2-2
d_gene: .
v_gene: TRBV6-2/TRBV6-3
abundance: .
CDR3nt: TGTGCCAGCAGTTACTCGGACGGACAATTGAACACCGGGGAGCTGTTTTTT
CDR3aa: CASSYSDGQLNTGELFF

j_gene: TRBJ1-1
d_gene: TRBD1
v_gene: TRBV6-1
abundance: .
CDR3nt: TGTGCCAGCAGTCCCCGGACAGGTTTGGGGAACACTGAAGCTTTCTTT
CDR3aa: CASSPRTGLGNTEAFF

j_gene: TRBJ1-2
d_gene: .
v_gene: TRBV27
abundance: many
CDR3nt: TGTGCCAGCAGTCTAGCTTTCGGAGACAGACATGGCTACACCTTC
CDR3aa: CASSLAFGDRHGYTF

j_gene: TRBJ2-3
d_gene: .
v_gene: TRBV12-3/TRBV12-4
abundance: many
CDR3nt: TGTGCCAGCAGCCCATTTAGGGTAATGGCAGATACGCAGTATTTT
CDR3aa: CASSPFRVMADTQYF

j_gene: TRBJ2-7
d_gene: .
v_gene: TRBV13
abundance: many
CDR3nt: TGTGCCAGCAGCTTCGACAGGACGGGCGAGCAGTACTTC
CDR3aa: CASSFDRTGEQYF

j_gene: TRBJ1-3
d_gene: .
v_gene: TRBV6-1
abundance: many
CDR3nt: TGTGCCAGCAGCCTAGCCCCCCCGGACTCTGGAAACACCATATATTTT
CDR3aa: CASSLAPPDSGNTIYF

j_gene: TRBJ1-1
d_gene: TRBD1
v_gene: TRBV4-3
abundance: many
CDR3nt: TGCGCCAGCAGACATGACAGGGTGGATCAGAACACTGAAGCTTTCTTT
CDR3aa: CASRHDRVDQNTEAFF